A single sample is the source of the 17 T cell receptor beta chains below, sequenced in a study of blood T cells in healthy people across ages. PCR was performed a second time for roughly 7 to 11 cycles using a sample-barcoded 5' primer and a J-beta primer mix. In TCRdb, the 5' RACE reads were re-called with MiXCR into one record per CDR3 protein. The repertoire holds 350,000 to 450,000 distinct CDR3 sequences, with roughly half as singletons. The sample comprised blood. Receptors originate from a man aged 55 to 70 in good health.

This clonotype was observed many times. The chain couples TRBV14 to TRBJ2-5; 10 bases map to TRBD2. V was clipped by 4 bases and J by 2 bases; unmatched bases: 7. The CDR3 runs to 16 residues. Germline assignment: CDR1 SGHDN and CDR2 FVKESK. CDR3 nucleotide sequence: TGTGCCAGCAGCCCGTTCGGACTAGCGGCACAAGAGACCCAGTACTTC. Translating gives CASSPFGLAAQETQYF.

This clonotype came up a few times. V gene TRBV6-2 or TRBV6-3 combines with J gene TRBJ2-1; tentatively, D is TRBD1 (5 bases). This CDR3 spans 11 amino acids. Looked up from germline, CDR1 is MNHEY and CDR2 is SVGEGT. V was trimmed by 8 bases and J by 9 bases, leaving 11 bases between them. The DNA of the CDR3 is TGTGCCAGCTCCAAGCAGGGTGAGCAGTTCTTC. Translating gives CASSKQGEQFF.

The J gene is TRBJ2-3, the V gene TRBV12-3 or TRBV12-4, with TRBD2 matching over 11 bases. The CDR3 sequence is 16 residues long. The V gene end was trimmed by 9 bases and the J gene end by 1 base; junction bases not matched to a gene: 9. The CDR3 coding sequence is TGTGCCAGACCCCCTGGGACTAGCGGTCGCACAGATACGCAGTATTTT. It translates to CARPPGTSGRTDTQYF.

The rearrangement uses TRBV20-1 and TRBJ2-7; D call uncertain. Germline V gene sequence: CDR1 DFQATT, CDR2 SNEGSKA (reference sequence). The germline V and J ends were trimmed by 3 bases and 0 bases, with 9 bases remaining between them. The CDR3 is 13 residues long. The CDR3 DNA follows: TGCAGTGCTAGTGTGGCAGCCTCCTACGAGCAGTACTTC. Encoded protein: CSASVAASYEQYF.

This chain's CDR3 is CSAPRTSGGNQETQYF. The CDR3 DNA is TGCAGTGCTCCTCGGACTAGCGGGGGGAACCAAGAGACCCAGTACTTC. The chain combines TRBV20-1 with TRBJ2-5; 14 nucleotides line up with TRBD2. Per germline, CDR1 DFQATT and CDR2 SNEGSKA (reference sequence). CDR3 size: 16 residues. The V segment lost 5 bases and the J segment 0 bases; nucleotides outside the gene matches: 5.

V and J are TRBV29-1 and TRBJ1-4, with D tentatively TRBD1 (5 bases). Germline values: CDR1 SQVTM, CDR2 ANQGSEA. The CDR3 runs 13 residues. V dropped 4 bases and J dropped 1 base, with 7 bases sitting between them. CDR3 in DNA: TGCAGCGTTGTGGGGCGAACTAATGAAAAACTGTTTTTT. Protein: CSVVGRTNEKLFF.

This sequence joins TRBV20-1 and TRBJ2-5; D tentatively reads TRBD1 or TRBD2 (6 bases each). This CDR3 spans 15 amino acids. From germline, CDR1 is DFQATT and CDR2 SNEGSKA (reference sequence). V shed 2 bases and J shed 1 base, with 14 bases lying between them. This chain's CDR3 is CSARPLGGFQETQYF. DNA of the CDR3: TGCAGTGCTAGACCCCTAGGGGGGTTCCAAGAGACCCAGTACTTC.

V and J are TRBV11-2 and TRBJ1-1; D is ambiguous. The V end was cut by 6 bases, the J end by 6 bases, with 29 bases between. The CDR3 runs to 18 residues. Germline values: CDR1 SGHAT, CDR2 FQNNGV. The CDR3 reads CASSLTILPRHGKAEAFF. The CDR3, as DNA: TGTGCCAGCAGTCTTACTATCCTCCCAAGACATGGGAAGGCTGAAGCTTTCTTT.

V is TRBV9 and J is TRBJ2-2, with D possibly TRBD1 on 6 matching bases. The CDR3 is 16 residues long. Trimming shortened V by 0 bases and J by 2 bases, and 11 bases separated the two germline ends. The V gene's germline CDR1 is SGDLS and CDR2 YYNGEE. CDR3 in amino acids: CASSVVQGFNTGELFF. CDR3 DNA sequence: TGTGCCAGCAGCGTAGTTCAGGGGTTTAACACCGGGGAGCTGTTTTTT.

This chain connects TRBV20-1 to TRBJ2-5; D unresolved. TRBJ2-4 matches the DNA end more closely, so the J call is doubtful. This CDR3 is 12 amino acids long. Germline V gives CDR1 DFQATT, CDR2 SNEGSKA (reference sequence). The CDR3 coding sequence is TGCAGTGCTAGGTGGGGTGTAGACATTCAGTACTTC. Its translation is CSARWGVDIQYF.

The CDR3 reads CASSAQGLARGPDTQYF. CDR3 nucleotide sequence: TGTGCCAGCAGCGCACAGGGACTAGCGAGGGGCCCAGATACGCAGTATTTT. The chain couples TRBV9 to TRBJ2-3; 10 bases are a match to TRBD2. CDR1 and CDR2 from the germline V gene are SGDLS and YYNGEE. CDR3 size: 17 residues. Trimming removed 3 bases from V and 4 bases from J; junction bases left unmatched: 11.

The V and J genes are TRBV28 and TRBJ2-1; TRBD2 matches 8 bases. The germline V gene encodes CDR1 MDHEN and CDR2 SYDVKM. The junction had 9 bases not matched to a gene; V was cut back by 10 bases and J by 4 bases. The CDR3 has 14 amino acids. In nucleotides, the CDR3 is TGTGCCACCCTTAGCGGGGCTTCGTACAATGAGCAGTTCTTC. Protein sequence: CATLSGASYNEQFF.

This clonotype was counted only a few times. The rearrangement uses TRBV5-1 and TRBJ2-6; TRBD2 might be the D (5 bases). CDR1 is SGHRS and CDR2 is YFSETQ in the germline V gene. The length of the CDR3 is 15 residues. V gave up 0 bases and J gave up 2 bases, with 6 bases separating them. CDR3 nucleotide sequence: TGCGCCAGCAGCTTGGACGGGACTGGGGCCAACGTCCTGACTTTC. Translated: CASSLDGTGANVLTF.

This clonotype has only a few counts. The chain has TRBV7-8 and TRBJ2-5, with D possibly being TRBD1 (6 bases). The ends were cut back, 5 bases at V and 2 bases at J, with 15 bases in the middle. Per the germline V gene, CDR1 is SGHVS and CDR2 is FQNEAQ. The CDR3 is 15 residues long. The CDR3 DNA follows: TGTGCCAGCAGCCCCCTTCGGACAGAACAAGAGACCCAGTACTTC. This gives the protein CASSPLRTEQETQYF.

The chain is built from TRBV2 and TRBJ1-6, with D perhaps matching TRBD1 (6 bases). The length of the CDR3 is 13 residues. The germline V gene has CDR1 SNHLY and CDR2 FYNNEI. Trimming took 3 bases from V and 9 from J, leaving 9 bases between them. The CDR3 DNA reads TGTGCCAGCAGTGAGGGGGCAACTTCACCCCTCCACTTT. Translated, it gives CASSEGATSPLHF.

The chain uses TRBV6-5 and TRBJ2-5; the D gene is possibly TRBD1 (6 bases). The CDR3 consists of 14 residues. The ends were cut back, 3 bases at V and 11 bases at J, with 19 bases in the middle. CDR1 is MNHEY, CDR2 SVGAGI, per germline. The CDR3 bases are TGTGCCAGCAGTTATGGGACACCAACGGCGGAGCAGTACTTC. Translating gives CASSYGTPTAEQYF.

This rearrangement joins TRBV10-2 to TRBJ1-2; 9 bases are shared with TRBD1. The germline V gene has CDR1 WSHSY and CDR2 SAAADI. This CDR3 contains 14 residues. V lost 6 bases to trimming and J lost 2 bases; unmatched junction nucleotides: 4. CDR3 DNA: TGCGCCAGCAGAGGACAGGGGTCGAACTATGGCTACACCTTC. This gives the protein CASRGQGSNYGYTF.